This T cell receptor (beta chain) was captured in a study of blood T cell repertoires in COVID-19. Measured with immunoSEQ multiplex PCR; TCRdb has only the in-frame clones, and not every one. The data contain 250,000 or so clones, approximately 89% of them singletons. The CDR3 is made up of 15 amino acids. Germline V gene data show CDR1 as SGHTA and CDR2 as FQGTGA. Deletions cut 2 bases from V and 3 bases from J, with 12 bases between. The receptor comes from a man aged 35 to 55 who had been exposed to COVID-19. This chain connects TRBV7-3 to TRBJ2-3, with TRBD1 as a possible D gene (5 bases). The sequencing input was PBMCs or T cells enriched from blood (not recorded which). In DNA form, the CDR3 reads TGTGCCAGCAGCTTATCGCAGGGATCAACAGATACGCAGTATTTT. Translated, it gives CASSLSQGSTDTQYF. The full variable domain, with the rest looked up from reference TRBV7-3 and TRBJ2-3, is GAGVSQTPSNKVTEKGKYVELRCDPISGHTALYWYRQSLGQGPEFLIYFQGTGAADDSGLPNDRFFAVRPEGSVSTLKIQRTERGDSAVYLCASSLSQGSTDTQYFGPGTRLTVL.